This T cell receptor (beta chain) was identified during a study of blood T cell repertoires in COVID-19. About the research overall: Italy, Spain and the United States were the sources of the convalescent and acute COVID-19 samples. The cDNA or gDNA used as material had been derived from T cells, B-cell-depleted T cells, or PBMCs.

The CDR3 length is 17 residues. The V gene lost 0 bases and the J gene lost 1 base, with 15 bases spanning the gap. The germline gives CDR1 SGDLS, CDR2 YYNGEE. Original analysis: For nucleated cells, counts were estimated from reference gene primer amplification. TCRdb's copy holds only in-frame clones and misses some; the assay was immunoSEQ multiplex PCR. From that table come the V and J calls and clone size; the DNA was used to work out D and trimming. Found here are more than 95,000 clones, roughly 86% of them singletons; the top ten hold over 4.5%. The sequenced material came from peripheral blood. The chain is built from TRBV9 and TRBJ2-3; no definite D call. The sequence was collected from a human donor in a cohort sampled during active COVID-19. For the CDR3, the DNA is TGTGCCAGCAGCGTAGAAGTTGCCCCCCGCGGCACAGATACGCAGTATTTT. Translation: CASSVEVAPRGTDTQYF.